Following are 18 T cell receptor beta chains from one sample sequenced in a study of T cell repertoires in cytomegalovirus infection. MiXCR was run by TCRdb on the reads, yielding one entry per CDR3 protein. This table has around 78,000 distinct CDR3 sequences, roughly a quarter appearing once. Their specific antigens are unknown. The material was CD8+ T cells from cultured PBMCs, obtained from culture after CMV antigen stimulation. The receptor source for this set is a human donor in good health (CMV status not recorded). Some clones in this sample may be carry-over from other donors' samples.

This chain joins TRBV4-3 and TRBJ1-1; D uncertain. Deletions cut 4 bases from V and 6 bases from J, with 18 bases between. Germline loops: CDR1 LGHNA, CDR2 YSLEER. The CDR3 runs 15 residues. CDR3 residues: CASSRSIGPGAEAFF. CDR3 nucleotides: TGCGCCAGCAGCCGCAGTATCGGTCCAGGCGCTGAAGCTTTCTTT.

This clonotype occurred a few times. The chain uses TRBV20-1 and TRBJ1-2; D perhaps matches TRBD1 (6 bases). Germline-derived CDR1 and CDR2 are DFQATT and SNEGSKA (reference sequence). The CDR3 runs 14 residues. The germline V and J ends were trimmed by 6 bases and 4 bases, with 18 bases remaining between them. The CDR3 DNA follows: TGCAGTGCCTTGGACAGTCCTAGGGGCTATGGCTACACCTTC. Translated, it gives CSALDSPRGYGYTF.

The chain couples TRBV29-1 to TRBJ2-3; 14 bases map to TRBD2. Germline assignment: CDR1 SQVTM and CDR2 ANQGSEA. The CDR3 is made up of 16 amino acids. The V and J ends lost 4 bases and 1 base, in that order; junction bases with no gene match: 4. DNA for the CDR3: TGCAGCGTTGCGGGACTAGCGGGGGACCGCACAGATACGCAGTATTTT. Its protein product is CSVAGLAGDRTDTQYF.

The gene calls are TRBV29-1 and TRBJ2-7; 13 bases are a match to TRBD2. Germline values: CDR1 SQVTM, CDR2 ANQGSEA. With 7 bases clipped from V and 4 bases from J, the junction kept 13 bases outside the gene matches. The CDR3 covers 16 residues. CDR3 DNA sequence: TGCAGCGGGGGGGACAGAGTGACTAGCGGGGGGTACGAGCAGTACTTC. Its protein is CSGGDRVTSGGYEQYF.

CDR3 nucleotides: TGTGCCAGCAGCCCGATTGGGACTATGAACACCGGGGAGCTGTTTTTT. Translated, it gives CASSPIGTMNTGELFF. V is TRBV14 and J is TRBJ2-2; 7 bases map to TRBD2. This CDR3 region has 16 residues. J lost 1 base, V lost 4 bases, and 6 bases had no gene match. Germline values: CDR1 SGHDN, CDR2 FVKESK.

This clonotype was found many times. The J gene is TRBJ2-1, the V gene TRBV7-6, with TRBD1 matching over 8 bases. The CDR3 runs to 16 residues. Germline CDR1 is SGHVS and CDR2 is FNYEAQ. V lost 2 bases to trimming and J lost 8 bases; unmatched junction nucleotides: 11. CDR3: CASSLSGQGLLDEQFF. CDR3 DNA: TGTGCCAGCAGCTTATCCGGACAGGGTCTTCTGGATGAGCAGTTCTTC.

For the CDR3, the DNA is TGTGCCAGCAGCTTAAAGGGACAGCCCAATGAAAAACTGTTTTTT. It specifies CASSLKGQPNEKLFF. The chain recombines TRBV7-4 with TRBJ1-4; TRBD1 agrees at 7 bases. The V segment lost 2 bases and the J segment 5 bases; nucleotides outside the gene matches: 5. The V gene's germline CDR1 is SGHVT and CDR2 SQSDAQ. The CDR3 has 15 amino acids.

This clonotype has a count of ten or more. V usage is TRBV20-1 and J usage is TRBJ2-5; 7 nucleotides match TRBD2. CDR3 length: 15 amino acids. J gave up 5 bases and V 0 bases, and 9 bases lay outside the gene matches. Germline CDR1 is DFQATT and CDR2 is SNEGSKA (reference sequence). The CDR3 region is CSARDGREEWETQYF. The CDR3 region has the DNA TGCAGTGCTAGAGATGGGAGGGAGGAATGGGAGACCCAGTACTTC.

This clonotype showed up just a few times. The J gene is TRBJ1-6, the V gene TRBV27; 7 nucleotides match TRBD1. The CDR3 length is 12 residues. V lost 7 bases, J lost 8 bases, and 2 bases stayed unmatched. CDR1 and CDR2 from the germline V gene are MNHEY and SMNVEV (reference sequence). CDR3 in DNA: TGTGCCAGCACGACAGGGTATTCACCCCTCCACTTT. Translation: CASTTGYSPLHF.

The chain links TRBV5-6 to TRBJ1-5, with TRBD1 matching over 10 bases. This CDR3 region has 15 residues. With V trimmed by 2 bases and J by 2 bases, 1 base remained unmatched. CDR1 is SGHDT, CDR2 YYEEEE, per germline. This CDR3 reads CASSFGTGGNQPQHF. DNA for the CDR3: TGTGCCAGCAGCTTCGGGACAGGGGGCAATCAGCCCCAGCATTTT.

This clonotype occurred many times. CDR3 in amino acids: CASSQEKAYEQYF. CDR3 DNA: TGCGCCAGCAGCCAAGAAAAAGCTTACGAGCAGTACTTC. This chain joins TRBV4-1 and TRBJ2-7; no definite D call. With 0 bases removed from V and 4 bases from J, the gap between germline ends came to 7 bases. Germline-derived CDR1 and CDR2 are MGHRA and YSYEKL. This CDR3 region has 13 residues.

This clonotype was detected ten times or more. The chain links TRBV7-8 to TRBJ1-6, with 8 bases that match TRBD1. Germline V lookup: CDR1 SGHVS, CDR2 FQNEAQ. This CDR3 is built from 16 residues. Trimming took 4 bases from V and 1 from J; bases not matched to a gene: 3. In nucleotides, the CDR3 is TGTGCCAGCAGCTATACAGGGGGATCCTATAATTCACCCCTCCACTTT. Its translation: CASSYTGGSYNSPLHF.

The J gene is TRBJ2-1, the V gene TRBV7-9; a weak D match, TRBD1 (6 bases). CDR1 SEHNR and CDR2 FQNEAQ come from the germline V gene (reference sequence). Trimming left V 5 bases short and J 3 bases short, with 20 bases between. There are 17 residues in the CDR3. The CDR3 spells CASSPPHLRTDYNEQFF. The CDR3 DNA reads as TGTGCCAGCAGCCCCCCTCATTTAAGGACAGACTACAATGAGCAGTTCTTC.

The chain employs TRBV6-6 and TRBJ1-5; 9 bases are a match to TRBD1. Germline trimming cut 0 bases from V and 2 bases from J; bases unmatched to any gene: 2. Germline lookup yields CDR1 MNHNY and CDR2 SVGAGI (reference sequence). This CDR3 is built from 16 residues. The CDR3 region is CASSYSGDRGNQPQHF. CDR3 bases: TGTGCCAGCAGTTACTCAGGGGACAGGGGCAATCAGCCCCAGCATTTT.

This clonotype has more than one count but fewer than ten. V gene TRBV12-3 or TRBV12-4 combines with J gene TRBJ2-3; D not certain. The CDR3 is 11 amino acids. V was pared by 4 bases and J by 3 bases, with 2 bases between. The CDR3 DNA sequence: TGTGCCAGCAGTTCAACAGATACGCAGTATTTT. Encoded protein: CASSSTDTQYF.

This chain joins TRBV12-3 or TRBV12-4 and TRBJ2-7; D remains unclear. Trimming took 6 bases from V and 6 from J, leaving 12 bases between them. The CDR3 sequence is 12 residues long. The CDR3 loop reads CASSSPLGEQYF. In DNA, the CDR3 is TGTGCCAGCAGCTCCCCACTTGGCGAGCAGTACTTC.

The chain carries TRBV7-9 and TRBJ1-4, with D unclear. CDR1 is SEHNR and CDR2 is FQNEAQ in the germline V gene (reference sequence). V was shortened by 4 bases and J by 4 bases, with 13 bases between the two germline ends. This CDR3 contains 15 residues. CDR3 region: CASSSGREVNEKLFF. The DNA for the CDR3 is TGTGCCAGCAGCTCTGGACGGGAAGTTAATGAAAAACTGTTTTTT.

This clonotype was detected only a few times. The genes are TRBV20-1 and TRBJ1-4, with D possibly being TRBD1 (5 bases). V was trimmed by 3 bases and J by 7 bases, leaving 15 bases between them. The CDR3 spans 14 residues. Looked up from germline, CDR1 is DFQATT and CDR2 is SNEGSKA (reference sequence). As DNA, the CDR3 is TGCAGTGCTAGGCCCCAGGGAGATTTTGAAAAACTGTTTTTT. Encoded protein: CSARPQGDFEKLFF.